Each of the 15 T cell receptor beta chains below was sequenced from the same sample in a study of siplizumab effects on memory and regulatory T cells. The table came from immunoSEQ multiplex PCR; TCRdb's copy has only in-frame clones and leaves some out. The sample contains tens of thousands of clones, around 78% of which appear only once. Sequences were obtained from memory CD4+ T cells sorted from blood. Receptors were obtained from a human donor in good health.

This clone has only one observation. The chain uses TRBV15 and TRBJ2-7; the D gene is possibly TRBD1 (6 bases). The CDR3 covers 15 residues. Germline V gene sequence: CDR1 LNHNV, CDR2 YYDKDF (reference sequence). V lost 5 bases to trimming and J lost 3 bases, with 17 bases between them. For the CDR3, the DNA is TGTGCCACCAGCGTCCGACAGACAGGCTTCTACGAGCAGTACTTC. This translates into CATSVRQTGFYEQYF. Using reference TRBV15 and TRBJ2-7 for the parts outside the CDR3, the full variable domain is DAMVIQNPRYQVTQFGKPVTLSCSQTLNHNVMYWYQQKSSQAPKLLFHYYDKDFNNEADTPDNFQSRRPNTSFCFLDIRSPGLGDTAMYLCATSVRQTGFYEQYFGPGTRLTVT.

This sequence joins TRBV10-1 and TRBJ2-1; TRBD2 matches 14 bases. V was clipped by 5 bases and J by 8 bases; unmatched bases: 5. The CDR3 totals 15 residues. From germline, CDR1 is WNHNN and CDR2 SYGVQD (reference sequence). This CDR3 reads CASSPGLAGVDEQFF. For the CDR3, the DNA is TGCGCCAGCAGTCCGGGACTAGCGGGAGTCGATGAGCAGTTCTTC.

The chain couples TRBV18 to TRBJ1-3; 9 bases align to TRBD1. The CDR3 contains 16 residues. The germline CDR1 and CDR2 sequences are KGHSH and LQKENI. J was trimmed by 2 bases and V by 3 bases; bases with no gene match: 5. CDR3 DNA sequence: TGTGCCAGCTCACCGGGACAGGGCGGACCTGGAAACACCATATATTTT. Its translation: CASSPGQGGPGNTIYF.

The chain employs TRBV6-1 and TRBJ1-6; TRBD1 matches at 8 bases. The CDR3 length is 15 residues. The V gene's germline CDR1 is MNHNS and CDR2 SASEGT. V gave up 4 bases and J gave up 7 bases; unmatched junction bases: 6. The DNA for the CDR3 is TGTGCCAGCAGTGGATTGACAGGGGACAATTCACCCCTCCACTTT. Protein product: CASSGLTGDNSPLHF.

This sequence joins TRBV18 and TRBJ1-5; TRBD1 is a possible D gene (6 bases). From germline, CDR1 is KGHSH and CDR2 LQKENI. CDR3 length: 13 amino acids. Trimming stripped 10 bases from V and 2 bases from J, with 12 bases between. The CDR3 sequence: CATTEGGNQPQHF. The CDR3, as DNA: TGTGCCACCACCGAGGGGGGCAATCAGCCCCAGCATTTT.

The chain uses TRBV4-1 and TRBJ1-5; D is undetermined. The length of the CDR3 is 14 residues. Trimming took 4 bases from V and 3 from J, leaving 10 bases between them. Germline V gene data show CDR1 as MGHRA and CDR2 as YSYEKL. The CDR3 is CASSLGDFNQPQHF. The DNA of the CDR3 is TGCGCCAGCAGCCTTGGGGATTTCAATCAGCCCCAGCATTTT.

The CDR3 DNA follows: TGTGCCAGCCATGGGGATAGACAGCTCAATCAGCCCCAGCATTTT. This encodes CASHGDRQLNQPQHF. This rearrangement joins TRBV2 to TRBJ1-5, with D possibly matching TRBD1 (5 bases). V gave up 8 bases and J gave up 3 bases, with 17 bases separating them. The CDR3 totals 15 residues. Germline loops: CDR1 SNHLY, CDR2 FYNNEI.

A few counts support this clone. V is TRBV10-3 and J is TRBJ1-1; 8 bases align to TRBD1. V lost 4 bases to trimming and J lost 6 bases; unmatched junction nucleotides: 4. Germline values: CDR1 ENHRY, CDR2 SYGVKD. This CDR3 spans 13 amino acids. The CDR3 loop is CAISGGQAAEAFF. The CDR3 bases are TGTGCCATCAGTGGGGGACAGGCGGCTGAAGCTTTCTTT.

The chain is built from TRBV5-8 and TRBJ2-1; D is perhaps TRBD2 (5 bases). The germline V gene has CDR1 SGHTS and CDR2 YDEGEE. This CDR3 region has 14 residues. The ends were cut back, 2 bases at V and 1 base at J, with 7 bases in the middle. The CDR3 DNA reads TGTGCCAGCAGCTTCGGGGATTCCTACAATGAGCAGTTCTTC. Translated: CASSFGDSYNEQFF.

The rearrangement joins TRBV10-3 to TRBJ2-7; 9 nucleotides line up with TRBD1. V dropped 6 bases and J dropped 7; count of bases not matched to a gene: 10. This CDR3 region has 14 residues. CDR1 is ENHRY and CDR2 is SYGVKD in the germline V gene. The CDR3 loop reads CAIRPDRGEEEQYF. CDR3 bases: TGTGCCATCAGACCGGACAGGGGAGAGGAGGAGCAGTACTTC.

V and J are TRBV6-5 and TRBJ2-2, with a possible D match to TRBD2 (5 bases). V was clipped by 6 bases and J by 6 bases, with 14 bases between them. This CDR3 is built from 14 residues. CDR1 and CDR2 from the germline V gene are MNHEY and SVGAGI. CDR3 bases: TGTGCCAGCAGACCGCCGCGGGTCGCCGGGGAGCTGTTTTTT. This sequence encodes CASRPPRVAGELFF.

The rearrangement joins TRBV6-1 to TRBJ2-3, with D unclear. This CDR3 is built from 11 residues. CDR1 and CDR2 from the germline V gene are MNHNS and SASEGT. V was pared by 8 bases and J by 6 bases, with 9 bases between. The CDR3 nucleotides read TGTGCCAGCGGCCAGTTTGATACGCAGTATTTT. Residues: CASGQFDTQYF.

The chain employs TRBV19 and TRBJ1-2; no reliable D call. The CDR3 length is 13 residues. Germline lookup yields CDR1 LNHDA and CDR2 SQIVND (reference sequence). V lost 6 bases and J lost 3, with 11 bases in between. The CDR3 DNA reads as TGTGCCAGTAGCCCCGAGGGCGACTATGGCTACACCTTC. Protein sequence: CASSPEGDYGYTF.

The V and J genes are TRBV7-2 and TRBJ2-7; D not certain. Trimming left V 2 bases short and J 7 bases short, with 12 bases between. The CDR3 has 13 residues. CDR1 is SGHTA and CDR2 is FQGNSA in the germline V gene. The CDR3 coding sequence is TGTGCCAGCAGCTTATCGGCGGCGCCGGAGCAGTACTTC. It translates to CASSLSAAPEQYF.

The rearrangement joins TRBV4-2 to TRBJ2-1; 7 bases fit TRBD2. V was pared by 1 base and J by 8 bases, with 8 bases of the junction left unmatched. The V gene's germline CDR1 is LGHNA and CDR2 YNFKEQ. CDR3 length: 15 amino acids. CDR3: CASSQGKTSSDEQFF. The CDR3, as DNA: TGTGCCAGCAGCCAAGGGAAGACTAGCTCGGATGAGCAGTTCTTC.